This TCR beta chain was sequenced for a study of CD8+CD57+ T cells in acquired aplastic anemia. Whole-study results and caveats: Controls and patients did not differ significantly in CD8+ Simpson's diversity.

The V end was cut by 1 base, the J end by 4 bases, with 13 bases between. The CDR3 loop spans 15 amino acids. Germline V gene lookup returns CDR1 LNHDA and CDR2 SQIVND (reference sequence). According to the study, genomic DNA was the template for TCR beta VDJ and CDR3 profiling. TCRdb analysed the reads with MiXCR anew, one entry per CDR3 protein. This table has 150,000 to 200,000 distinct CDR3 sequences, about 50% appearing once. This clonotype has ten or more counts. The antigen is not known. Flow cytometry had shown expanded CD8+CD57+ cells in the patients chosen for sequencing. Patients uniformly had severe acquired aplastic anemia.

The specimen sequenced was sorted CD4+, CD8+, or CD8+CD57+ T cells (not recorded which) from PBMCs. The gene calls are TRBV19 and TRBJ1-1; D is unclear. The sequence derives from a human donor with aplastic anemia. In nucleotides, the CDR3 is TGTGCCAGTAGTATAGGCACCGACGTAGGCACTGAAGCTTTCTTT. Protein product: CASSIGTDVGTEAFF.